The present entry profiles one TCR beta chain with its context. Its antigen is unknown. A junction end diverges from the germline sequence, so it may reflect a read error. This sample was included in a study of Graves' ophthalmopathy and Graves' hyperthyroidism. About the research overall: By definition, stable hyperthyroidism involved no ophthalmopathy within 18 months of follow-up. Study-wide results and caveats: Blood also contained most of the expanded thyroid clonotypes above 0.001 frequency.

The CDR3 runs 15 residues. Germline V gene lookup returns CDR1 SGHDN and CDR2 FVKESK. Transcripts of RNA were the source for amplifying TCR beta CDR3 regions. An opening RT-PCR round employed HTBI primers and preceded a second-round multiplex PCR. Each CDR3 protein gets one entry after TCRdb re-called the multiplex PCR reads with MiXCR. The sample contains roughly 1.1 million distinct CDR3 sequences, less than 45% of which appear only once. The sample comprised peripheral blood or thyroid tissue (not recorded which). The chain combines TRBV14 with TRBJ2-5; TRBD2 matches at 7 bases. The sequence was collected from an adult man with Graves' hyperthyroidism. CDR3 DNA: TGCGCCAGCAGCGATTTGTTGGCGGGAGCGCAGACCCAGTACTTC. Translation gives CASSDLLAGAQTQYF.